The rows below give T cell receptor beta chains drawn from one sample of a study of identifying expanded T cells in peripheral blood. The data were produced by immunoSEQ multiplex PCR, yet TCRdb's version contains in-frame clones alone and is incomplete. This sample has 90,000 to 110,000 clones; approximately 90% occur once, and the top ten carry more than 6.5%. The sample comprised blood. Every receptor here comes from a person aged 18 to 70 in good health. The CDR3 runs from the conserved cysteine through the conserved F or W. The order of the fields is D gene, J gene, clone size, V gene, CDR3 protein, CDR3 DNA. The D gene is left open where the match is weak. Only part of the rows carry a size: once, few, many, or a class if the clone is expanded.

NA TRBJ1-1 NA TRBV20-1 CSANQDTEAFF TGCAGTGCTAACCAGGACACTGAAGCTTTCTTT
NA TRBJ1-3 NA TRBV1 CTSSRRQGYSGNTIYF TGCACCAGCAGCCGACGACAGGGCTATTCTGGAAACACCATATATTTT
NA TRBJ2-1 NA TRBV11-2 CASSLGPGREQFF TGTGCCAGCAGCTTAGGCCCCGGGCGGGAGCAGTTCTTC
TRBD1 TRBJ2-3 NA TRBV5-4 CASSDQGAGTDTQYF TGTGCCAGCAGTGACCAGGGGGCGGGCACAGATACGCAGTATTTT
TRBD1 TRBJ1-5 NA TRBV6-5 CASSYSARQGKQPQHF TGTGCCAGCAGTTACTCCGCAAGACAGGGTAAACAGCCCCAGCATTTT
NA TRBJ2-5 NA TRBV15 CATSRDLGPGETQYF TGTGCCACCAGCAGAGATTTGGGGCCGGGGGAGACCCAGTACTTC
TRBD1 TRBJ1-3 once TRBV13 CASSLRQGASGNTIYF TGTGCCAGCAGCTTACGACAGGGGGCATCCGGAAACACCATATATTTT
NA TRBJ2-7 NA TRBV19 CASTGAETAYEQYF TGTGCCAGTACGGGGGCAGAGACTGCCTACGAGCAGTACTTC
TRBD1 TRBJ2-6 NA TRBV19 CASSIGQGIGFGANVLTF TGTGCCAGTAGTATCGGACAGGGTATCGGTTTTGGGGCCAACGTCCTGACTTTC
NA TRBJ2-1 few TRBV4-3 CASSQSGGNEQFF TGCGCCAGCAGCCAAAGTGGGGGAAATGAGCAGTTCTTC
NA TRBJ1-1 NA TRBV19 CASSIGQGNTEAFF TGTGCCAGTAGTATAGGGCAGGGGAACACTGAAGCTTTCTTT
NA TRBJ1-1 NA TRBV19 CASSNLGGGWNTEAFF TGTGCCAGTAGTAATTTGGGTGGGGGATGGAACACTGAAGCTTTCTTT
NA TRBJ2-1 NA TRBV4-1 CASSQGIFDSYNEQFF TGCGCCAGCAGCCAAGGTATCTTCGACTCCTACAATGAGCAGTTCTTC
NA TRBJ2-1 NA TRBV9 CASGRGGTSSYNEQFF TGTGCCAGCGGCCGAGGGGGGACATCCTCCTACAATGAGCAGTTCTTC
NA TRBJ1-4 NA TRBV10-2 CASSESIGGEKLFF TGCGCCAGCAGTGAGTCGATCGGGGGCGAAAAACTGTTTTTT
TRBD1 TRBJ1-4 NA TRBV27 CASSFQGQLNEKLFF TGTGCCAGCAGTTTTCAGGGACAGCTAAATGAAAAACTGTTTTTT
TRBD2 TRBJ2-1 once TRBV6-1 CASSEFGTSGIEQFF TGTGCCAGCAGTGAATTCGGGACTAGCGGGATCGAGCAGTTCTTC
NA TRBJ1-1 NA TRBV4-3 CASSHGLRSSEAFF TGCGCCAGCAGCCACGGCCTGAGAAGTTCTGAAGCTTTCTTT
NA TRBJ1-1 NA TRBV19 CASRNTGMTNTEAFF TGTGCCAGTAGGAATACAGGGATGACAAACACTGAAGCTTTCTTT
NA TRBJ1-3 NA TRBV7-8 CASSSDSSGNTIYF TGTGCCAGCAGCTCGGACTCCTCTGGAAACACCATATATTTT
NA TRBJ1-1 NA TRBV28 CASSLWTEAFF TGTGCCAGCAGTCTCTGGACTGAAGCTTTCTTT
NA TRBJ2-3 NA TRBV4-1 CASSQEGVTRIEYF TGCGCCAGCAGCCAAGAAGGCGTGACTAGAATCGAGTATTTT
TRBD1 TRBJ2-3 NA TRBV5-1 CASSTDRALTDTQYF TGCGCCAGCAGCACCGACAGGGCCCTCACAGATACGCAGTATTTT
NA TRBJ1-4 NA TRBV30 CAWAGRGIYEKLFF TGTGCCTGGGCGGGTAGGGGTATATACGAAAAACTGTTTTTT